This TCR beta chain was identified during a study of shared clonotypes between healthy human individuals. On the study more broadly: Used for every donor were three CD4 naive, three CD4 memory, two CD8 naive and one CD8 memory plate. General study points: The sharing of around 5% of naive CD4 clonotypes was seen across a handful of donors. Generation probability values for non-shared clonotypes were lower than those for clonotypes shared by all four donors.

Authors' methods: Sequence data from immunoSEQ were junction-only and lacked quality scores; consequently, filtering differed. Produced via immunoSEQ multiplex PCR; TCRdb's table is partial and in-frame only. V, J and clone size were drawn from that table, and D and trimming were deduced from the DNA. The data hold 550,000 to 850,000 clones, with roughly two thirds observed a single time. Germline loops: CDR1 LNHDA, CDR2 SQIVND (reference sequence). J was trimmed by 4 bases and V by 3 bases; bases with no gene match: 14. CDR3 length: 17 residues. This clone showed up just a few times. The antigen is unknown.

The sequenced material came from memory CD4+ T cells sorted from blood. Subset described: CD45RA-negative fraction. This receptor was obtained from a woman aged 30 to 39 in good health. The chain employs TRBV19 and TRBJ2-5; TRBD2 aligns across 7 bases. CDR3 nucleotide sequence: TGTGCCAGTAGTATCATTTCGAGCGGGACCGGCACAGAGACCCAGTACTTC. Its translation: CASSIISSGTGTETQYF.